The source of this T cell receptor (beta chain) is a study of T cells in Graves' hyperthyroidism and ophthalmopathy. Study conclusions and caveats: In blood, most of the thyroid clonotypes expanded above 0.001 were also present. A 13 V-J signature model discriminated ophthalmopathy versus stable hyperthyroidism.

This clonotype came up a few times. Antigen specificity is unknown. Germline V CDR1 and CDR2: MDHEN, SYDVKM. This CDR3 is 14 amino acids long. Between the trimmed V and J ends, which lost 3 bases and 6 bases, there was a span of 12 bases. Using RNA transcripts as the source, TCR beta CDR3 regions were amplified. In the first-round RT-PCR of the TCR CDR3, the HTBI primer set was used. MiXCR was run by TCRdb on the multiplex PCR reads, yielding one entry per CDR3 protein. Here the sample spans more than 500,000 distinct CDR3 sequences, 16% being singletons. Fresh peripheral blood, roughly 9.3 ml, was the source of the PBMCs.

J is TRBJ1-5 and V is TRBV28, with D hard to call. This TCR was recovered from a woman in her thirties with Graves' hyperthyroidism. Sequenced input: blood. The CDR3 region has the DNA TGTGCCAGCAGTTTCGAGGGTGTGCCTCAGCCCCAGCATTTT. This codes for CASSFEGVPQPQHF. Together with reference TRBV28 and TRBJ1-5, the CDR3 gives the full variable domain: DVKVTQSSRYLVKRTGEKVFLECVQDMDHENMFWYRQDPGLGLRLIYFSYDVKMKEKGDIPEGYSVSREKKERFSLILESASTNQTSMYLCASSFEGVPQPQHFGDGTRLSIL.